The sequence of this TCR beta chain was determined in a study of control samples from healthy donors and cancer patients. CDR3 size: 17 residues. Germline CDR1 reads SGHTA; CDR2 reads FQGNSA. J was trimmed by 2 bases and V by 5 bases; bases with no gene match: 13. Using immunoSEQ multiplex PCR, the repertoire was profiled, and TCRdb retains in-frame clones only, with some absent. The data contain around 250,000 clones, approximately 80% of them singletons. The chain employs TRBV7-2 and TRBJ2-7, with 9 positions matching TRBD2. The sequencing sample was made of PBMCs. This clonotype originated in a woman between 55 and 75 years old with lung cancer. As DNA, the CDR3 is TGTGCCAGCAGCAGAGGGATGCTAGCGGGAACCCCCTACGAGCAGTACTTC. Its protein is CASSRGMLAGTPYEQYF.